This entry concerns a single T cell receptor beta chain. This record comes from a study of blood T cell repertoires in COVID-19. Overall study: Sites across the United States, Italy and Spain contributed samples from acute and convalescent COVID-19.

V was cut by 6 bases and J by 0 bases, with 8 bases left in between. This CDR3 contains 13 residues. Residents of under 25 US areas, aged roughly 18 to 89 years, made up the participants. Participants' reported clinical history set cohort assignment. Per the original methods: Amplified reference gene primers provided the basis for estimating nucleated cell counts. The repertoire was sequenced with immunoSEQ multiplex PCR; TCRdb's copy has only in-frame clones and lacks some. D and trimming were read from the DNA, whereas the V and J calls and clone size are those reported in that table. The sample lists about 200,000 clones, roughly 84% seen once, with 6.5% to 9.5% in the top ten.

Sequencing was performed on PBMCs or T cells enriched from blood (not recorded which). This rearrangement joins TRBV12-3 or TRBV12-4 to TRBJ1-1, with D hard to call. The clonotype comes from a man aged 40-49 years who had recovered from COVID-19. The CDR3 spells CASSLAVNTEAFF. The CDR3 nucleotides read TGTGCCAGCAGCCTGGCAGTGAACACTGAAGCTTTCTTT.